By its share, the clone carrying this T cell receptor beta chain is medium-sized. The antigen remains undetermined. The data belong to a study of metastatic and nonmetastatic thyroid tumors. Unmatched junction bases numbered 5, after V lost 0 bases and J lost 1 base. This CDR3 has 16 residues. The V gene's germline CDR1 is DFQATT and CDR2 SNEGSKA (reference sequence). From the PCR reads, TCRdb re-called clones with MiXCR. The sample lists about 20,000 clones, approximately 35% occurring once. No patient received treatment before thyroid surgery. Study conclusions and caveats: The reported finding was significantly higher TCR beta diversity in malignant thyroid tumors relative to benign nodules, in blood and tumor.

This chain uses TRBV20-1 with TRBJ1-1; 10 bases agree with TRBD1. This sequence was found in a male donor with papillary thyroid cancer or a benign thyroid nodule (not recorded which). Some clones in this sample may be carry-over from other donors' samples. The sequenced sample consisted of tumor tissue. The CDR3 loop reads CSAREAGTGANTEAFF. In DNA, the CDR3 is TGCAGTGCTAGAGAAGCCGGGACAGGGGCGAACACTGAAGCTTTCTTT.